The sequence of this TCR beta chain was determined in a study of cytomegalovirus exposure and HLA in healthy donors. General study findings and limits: Near-uniform donor sequencing depth was presumed by presence/absence analyses. When a later analysis compared HLA-associated TCR beta chains with equally common others, the HLA-associated chains turned out to be more clonally expanded and to have lower generation probabilities. Based on reports, TCR beta sequences accurately predicted HLA-A and HLA-B alleles for most subjects.

This CDR3 comprises 12 residues. V lost 1 base to trimming and J lost 8 bases, with 8 bases between them. Germline V gives CDR1 SNHLY, CDR2 FYNNEI. On this clone itself: The antigen is undetermined.

Primers for the PCR totalled 60 Vbeta and 13 Jbeta. Data came from immunoSEQ multiplex PCR; TCRdb stores just in-frame clones and leaves some out. This table holds 110,000 or so clones, 6.5% to 9.5% found once. This receptor was identified in a woman aged 40-49 years in good health and CMV-seropositive. The sequenced sample was PBMCs. This chain uses TRBV2 with TRBJ1-2; D not resolved. The CDR3 bases are TGTGCCAGCAGTGAAGAAATTGGCGGCTACACCTTC. It specifies CASSEEIGGYTF.